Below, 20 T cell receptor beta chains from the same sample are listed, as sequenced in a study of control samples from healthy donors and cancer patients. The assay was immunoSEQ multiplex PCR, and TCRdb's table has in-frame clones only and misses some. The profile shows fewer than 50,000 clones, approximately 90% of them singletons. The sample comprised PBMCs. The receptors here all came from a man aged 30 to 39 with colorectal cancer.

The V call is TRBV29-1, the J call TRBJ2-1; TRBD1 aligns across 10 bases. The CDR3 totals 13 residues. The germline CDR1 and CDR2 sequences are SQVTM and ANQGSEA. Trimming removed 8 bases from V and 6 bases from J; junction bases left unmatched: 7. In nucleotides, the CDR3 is TGCAGCTCAAGGGGGACAGGGGCCAATGAGCAGTTCTTC. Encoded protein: CSSRGTGANEQFF.

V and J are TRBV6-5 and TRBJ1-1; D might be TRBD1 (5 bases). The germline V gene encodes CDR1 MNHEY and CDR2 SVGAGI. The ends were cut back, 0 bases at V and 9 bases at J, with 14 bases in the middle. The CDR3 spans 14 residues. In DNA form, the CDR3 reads TGTGCCAGCAGTTACTCCGGGGGTTACTCCAAAGCTTTCTTT. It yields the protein CASSYSGGYSKAFF.

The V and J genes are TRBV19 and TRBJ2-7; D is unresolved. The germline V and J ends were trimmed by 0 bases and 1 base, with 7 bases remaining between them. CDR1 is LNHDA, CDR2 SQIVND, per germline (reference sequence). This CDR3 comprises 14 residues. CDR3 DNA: TGTGCCAGTAGTATAGACAAGGGTTCCTACGAGCAGTACTTC. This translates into CASSIDKGSYEQYF.

The CDR3 region has the DNA TGTGCCAGCAGAAACAGGGGTACTTCTACTTACACAGATACGCAGTATTTT. Its protein product is CASRNRGTSTYTDTQYF. The chain joins TRBV28 to TRBJ2-3, with 7 bases aligning to TRBD1. The CDR3 covers 17 residues. J was trimmed by 2 bases and V by 6 bases; bases with no gene match: 14. From germline, CDR1 is MDHEN and CDR2 SYDVKM.

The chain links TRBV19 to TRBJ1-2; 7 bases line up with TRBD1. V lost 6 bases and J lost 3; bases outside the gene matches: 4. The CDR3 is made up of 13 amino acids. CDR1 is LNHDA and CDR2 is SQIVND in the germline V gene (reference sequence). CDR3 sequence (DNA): TGTGCCAGTAGGAGGGACAGCGACTATGGCTACACCTTC. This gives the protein CASRRDSDYGYTF.

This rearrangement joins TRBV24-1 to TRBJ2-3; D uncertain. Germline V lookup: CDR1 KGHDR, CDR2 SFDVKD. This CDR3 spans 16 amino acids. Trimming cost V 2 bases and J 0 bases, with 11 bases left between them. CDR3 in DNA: TGTGCCACCAGTGATTGGGGTTTGGAGAGCACAGATACGCAGTATTTT. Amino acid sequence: CATSDWGLESTDTQYF.

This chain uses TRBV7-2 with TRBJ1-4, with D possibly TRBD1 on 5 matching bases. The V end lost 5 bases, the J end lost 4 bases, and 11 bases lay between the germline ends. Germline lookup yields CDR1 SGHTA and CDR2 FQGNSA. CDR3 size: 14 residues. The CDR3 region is CASSPGTHNEKLFF. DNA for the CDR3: TGTGCCAGCAGCCCCGGGACGCATAATGAAAAACTGTTTTTT.

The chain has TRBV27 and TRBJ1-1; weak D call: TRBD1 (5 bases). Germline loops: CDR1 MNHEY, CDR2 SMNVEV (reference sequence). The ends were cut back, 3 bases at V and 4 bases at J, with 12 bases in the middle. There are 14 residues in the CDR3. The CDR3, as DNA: TGTGCCAGCAGTTTCGACAGCGGCTCCACTGAAGCTTTCTTT. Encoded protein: CASSFDSGSTEAFF.

This chain's CDR3 is CASSEGYGYTF. The CDR3, as DNA: TGTGCCAGCAGTGAAGGTTATGGCTACACCTTC. The rearrangement joins TRBV6-1 to TRBJ1-2, with D unclear. V lost 1 base and J lost 5, with 2 bases in between. The CDR3 runs 11 residues. Germline V gene data show CDR1 as MNHNS and CDR2 as SASEGT.

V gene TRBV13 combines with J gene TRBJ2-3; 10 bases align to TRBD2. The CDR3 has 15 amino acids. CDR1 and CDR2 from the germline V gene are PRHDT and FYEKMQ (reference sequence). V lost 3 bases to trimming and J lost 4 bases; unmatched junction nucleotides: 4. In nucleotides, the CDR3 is TGTGCCAGCAGCTTCAGCGGGGGGGCGTCAGATACGCAGTATTTT. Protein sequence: CASSFSGGASDTQYF.

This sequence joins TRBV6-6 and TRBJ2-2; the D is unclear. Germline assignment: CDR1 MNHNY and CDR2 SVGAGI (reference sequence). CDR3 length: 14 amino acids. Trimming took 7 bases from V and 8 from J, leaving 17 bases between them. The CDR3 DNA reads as TGTGCCAGCAACACAAACCAAGGCTCGGGGGAGCTGTTTTTT. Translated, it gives CASNTNQGSGELFF.

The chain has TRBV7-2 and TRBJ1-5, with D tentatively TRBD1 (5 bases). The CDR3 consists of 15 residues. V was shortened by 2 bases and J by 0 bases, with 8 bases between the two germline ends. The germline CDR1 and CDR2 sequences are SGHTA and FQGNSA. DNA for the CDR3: TGTGCCAGCAGCTTAACAGGAAGTAGCAATCAGCCCCAGCATTTT. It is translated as CASSLTGSSNQPQHF. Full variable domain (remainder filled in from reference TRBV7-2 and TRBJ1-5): GAGVSQSPSNKVTEKGKDVELRCDPISGHTALYWYRQSLGQGLEFLIYFQGNSAPDKSGLPSDRFSAERTGGSVSTLTIQRTQQEDSAVYLCASSLTGSSNQPQHFGDGTRLSIL.

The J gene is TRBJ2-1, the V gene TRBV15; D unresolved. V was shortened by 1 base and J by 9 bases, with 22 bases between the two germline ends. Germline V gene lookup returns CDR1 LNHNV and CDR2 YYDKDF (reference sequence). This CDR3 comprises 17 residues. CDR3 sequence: CATSRGRFPGLHSEQFF. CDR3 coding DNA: TGTGCCACCAGCAGAGGAAGATTCCCGGGCCTCCACAGTGAGCAGTTCTTC.

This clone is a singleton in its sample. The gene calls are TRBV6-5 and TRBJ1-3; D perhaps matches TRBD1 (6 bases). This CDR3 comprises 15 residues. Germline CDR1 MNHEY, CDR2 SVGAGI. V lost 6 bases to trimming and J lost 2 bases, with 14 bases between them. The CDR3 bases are TGTGCCAGCAGGGTGCTGGCAGGGGCTGGAAACACCATATATTTT. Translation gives CASRVLAGAGNTIYF.

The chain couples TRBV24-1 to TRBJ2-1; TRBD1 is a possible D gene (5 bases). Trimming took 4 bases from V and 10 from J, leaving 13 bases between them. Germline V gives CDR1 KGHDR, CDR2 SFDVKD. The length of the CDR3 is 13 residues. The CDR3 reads CATSESQGYEQFF. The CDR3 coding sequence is TGTGCCACCAGTGAGAGCCAGGGTTACGAGCAGTTCTTC.

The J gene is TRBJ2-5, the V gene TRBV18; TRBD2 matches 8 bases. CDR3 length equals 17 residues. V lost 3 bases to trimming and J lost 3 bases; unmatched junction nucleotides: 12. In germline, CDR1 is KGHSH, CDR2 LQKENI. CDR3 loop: CASSPAARRGGKETQYF. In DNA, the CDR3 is TGTGCCAGCTCACCTGCCGCCAGACGGGGGGGCAAAGAGACCCAGTACTTC.

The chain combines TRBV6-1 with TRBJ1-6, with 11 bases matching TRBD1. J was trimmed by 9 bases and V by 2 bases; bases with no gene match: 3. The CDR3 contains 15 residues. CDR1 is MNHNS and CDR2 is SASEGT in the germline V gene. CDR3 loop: CASSESGTGGSPLHF. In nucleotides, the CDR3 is TGTGCCAGCAGTGAAAGCGGGACAGGGGGTTCACCCCTCCACTTT.

The CDR3 reads CASSYLLAGTAHSPLHF. The CDR3 nucleotides are TGTGCCAGCAGCTACCTACTTGCCGGGACGGCCCATTCACCCCTCCACTTT. This chain links TRBV11-2 with TRBJ1-6; tentatively, D is TRBD1 (5 bases). The V gene's germline CDR1 is SGHAT and CDR2 FQNNGV. The CDR3 contains 17 residues. With 4 bases removed from V and 8 bases from J, the gap between germline ends came to 21 bases.

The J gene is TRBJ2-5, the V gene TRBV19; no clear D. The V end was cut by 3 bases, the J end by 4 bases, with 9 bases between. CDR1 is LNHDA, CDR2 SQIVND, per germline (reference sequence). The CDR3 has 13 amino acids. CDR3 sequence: CASSIGRRETQYF. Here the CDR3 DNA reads TGTGCCAGTAGTATCGGACGGAGAGAGACCCAGTACTTC.

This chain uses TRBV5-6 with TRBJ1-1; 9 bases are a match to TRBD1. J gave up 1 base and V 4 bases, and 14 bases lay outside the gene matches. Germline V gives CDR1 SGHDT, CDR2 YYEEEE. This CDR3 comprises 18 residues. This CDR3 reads CASSPLGQGWTRNTEAFF. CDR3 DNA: TGTGCCAGCAGCCCTCTGGGACAGGGATGGACCCGGAACACTGAAGCTTTCTTT.